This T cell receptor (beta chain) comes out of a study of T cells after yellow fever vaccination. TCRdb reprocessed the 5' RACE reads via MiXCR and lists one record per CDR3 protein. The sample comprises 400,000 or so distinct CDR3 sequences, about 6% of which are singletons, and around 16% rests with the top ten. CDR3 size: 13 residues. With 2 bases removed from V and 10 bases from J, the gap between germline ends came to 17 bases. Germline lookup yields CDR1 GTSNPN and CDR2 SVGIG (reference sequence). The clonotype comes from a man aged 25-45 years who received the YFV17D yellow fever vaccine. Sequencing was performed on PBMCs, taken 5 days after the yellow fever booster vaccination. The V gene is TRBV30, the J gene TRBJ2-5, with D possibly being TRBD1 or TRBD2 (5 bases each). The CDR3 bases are TGTGCCTGGAGTAGCTCCCCACTAGGACACCAGTACTTC. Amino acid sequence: CAWSSSPLGHQYF.